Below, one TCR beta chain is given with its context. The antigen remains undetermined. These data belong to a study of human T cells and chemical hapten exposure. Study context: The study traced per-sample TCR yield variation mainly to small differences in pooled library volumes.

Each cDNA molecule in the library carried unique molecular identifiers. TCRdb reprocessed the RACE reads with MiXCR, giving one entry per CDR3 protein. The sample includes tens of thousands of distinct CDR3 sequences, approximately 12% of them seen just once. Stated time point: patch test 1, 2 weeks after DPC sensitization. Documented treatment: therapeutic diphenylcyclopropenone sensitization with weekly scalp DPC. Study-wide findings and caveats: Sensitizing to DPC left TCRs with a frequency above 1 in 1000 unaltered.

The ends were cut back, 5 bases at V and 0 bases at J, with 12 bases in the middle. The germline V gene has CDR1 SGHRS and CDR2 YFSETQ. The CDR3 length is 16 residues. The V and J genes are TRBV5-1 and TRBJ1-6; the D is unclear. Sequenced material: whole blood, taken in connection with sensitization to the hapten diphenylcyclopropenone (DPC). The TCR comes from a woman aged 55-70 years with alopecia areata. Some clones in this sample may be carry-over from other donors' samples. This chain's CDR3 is CASRLDPSSYNSPLHF. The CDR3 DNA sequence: TGCGCCAGCAGACTGGACCCGAGCTCCTATAATTCACCCCTCCACTTT. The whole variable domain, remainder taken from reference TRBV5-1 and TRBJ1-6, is KAGVTQTPRYLIKTRGQQVTLSCSPISGHRSVSWYQQTPGQGLQFLFEYFSETQRNKGNFPGRFSGRQFSNSRSEMNVSTLELGDSALYLCASRLDPSSYNSPLHFGNGTRLTVT.